This T cell receptor (beta chain) was identified in a study of identical twins. With respect to this clonotype: Its specificity is not known.

The germline gives CDR1 LNHDA, CDR2 SQIVND (reference sequence). The CDR3 consists of 12 residues. V lost 9 bases to trimming and J lost 5 bases, with 10 bases between them. Each donor was a healthy Caucasian. MiXCR, applied by TCRdb to the 5' RACE reads, yields one record per CDR3 protein. The sample has 150,000 or so distinct CDR3 sequences, 3.5% seen once. The study, taken as a whole, reports: The study found that models underestimated out-of-frame TCR alpha sharing in monozygotic twins. Findings depended on cross-sectional statistics rather than tracking the same donors.

Sequenced: memory T cells sorted from blood. The V call is TRBV19, the J call TRBJ2-2; D possibly uses TRBD1 or TRBD2 (5 bases each). This sequence was found in a man younger than 35 in good health. Here the CDR3 reads CASREWTGELFF. CDR3 bases: TGTGCCAGCAGGGAGTGGACCGGGGAGCTGTTTTTT.